This T cell receptor (beta chain) was sequenced in a study of early T cells in non-severe SARS-CoV-2 infection. Comments on this clonotype: Its antigen is as yet unknown.

Individually, cDNA molecules had unique molecular identifiers attached to them. MiXCR, applied by TCRdb to the 5' RACE reads, yields one record per CDR3 protein. The profile shows some 67,000 distinct CDR3 sequences, approximately 15% of them singletons. Study-level results: A preference for anti-spike CD8 responses marked VDJdb matching, which missed private and CD4 specificities.

V gave up 3 bases and J gave up 4 bases; unmatched junction bases: 4. The CDR3 sequence is 16 residues long. Germline assignment: CDR1 MDHEN and CDR2 SYDVKM. The specimen was whole blood. The chain is built from TRBV28 and TRBJ2-5, with 14 bases lining up with TRBD2. The sequence was collected from an adult who was a healthcare worker with PCR-confirmed SARS-CoV-2 infection or an uninfected control (not recorded which). CDR3 bases: TGTGCCAGCAGTTTCCGGGGACTAGCGGGGGCAGAGACCCAGTACTTC. Translation: CASSFRGLAGAETQYF.